One and the same sample provided the 28 T cell receptor beta chains below, sequenced in a study of T-cell reconstitution after alpha-beta-depleted transplantation in children. Preparation of the TCRbeta library was carried out with unique molecular identifiers. TCRdb fed the PCR reads into MiXCR, producing one record per CDR3 protein. The repertoire has approximately 230,000 distinct CDR3 sequences, roughly 25% of them found once; the top ten carry about 2.8%. The sequenced sample was PBMCs, obtained before TCRalphabeta/CD19-depleted stem cell transplant. These receptors all stem from a girl aged 2-10 years with Fanconi anemia, due to receive a stem cell transplant.

This rearrangement joins TRBV20-1 to TRBJ2-7, with D tentatively TRBD1 (6 bases). Germline V CDR1 and CDR2: DFQATT, SNEGSKA (reference sequence). The CDR3 totals 13 residues. The V end was cut by 0 bases, the J end by 7 bases, with 13 bases between. CDR3 amino acids: CSARDQGHQEQYF. The DNA of the CDR3 is TGCAGTGCTAGAGATCAGGGGCATCAAGAGCAGTACTTC.

Many counts were recorded for this clonotype. A junction boundary mismatches the germline segment, possibly from a read error. This chain joins TRBV7-2 and TRBJ2-7; 9 bases map to TRBD1. The germline V gene has CDR1 SGHTA and CDR2 FQGNSA. CDR3 length equals 12 residues. CDR3 nucleotide sequence: TGTGCCAGCAGCTCTCCGGGGGACAGGGTTCTTTTC. This gives the protein CASSSPGDRVLF. The variable domain in full, completed from reference TRBV7-2 and TRBJ2-7, reads GAGVSQSPSNKVTEKGKDVELRCDPISGHTALYWYRQSLGQGLEFLIYFQGNSAPDKSGLPSDRFSAERTGGSVSTLTIQRTQQEDSAVYLCASSSPGDRVLFGPGTRLTVT.

This clonotype has a count of ten or more. The chain carries TRBV29-1 and TRBJ2-1; D may correspond to TRBD1 or TRBD2 (6 bases each). From germline, CDR1 is SQVTM and CDR2 ANQGSEA. V gave up 6 bases and J gave up 6 bases, with 15 bases separating them. The length of the CDR3 is 13 residues. The CDR3 loop is CSVEGLQGNEQFF. The CDR3 region has the DNA TGCAGCGTGGAGGGCCTACAGGGCAATGAGCAGTTCTTC.

The V and J genes are TRBV7-9 and TRBJ2-5; D uncertain. The CDR3 covers 14 residues. Germline CDR1 SEHNR, CDR2 FQNEAQ (reference sequence). V lost 5 bases and J lost 0, with 10 bases in between. The CDR3 coding sequence is TGTGCCAGCAGCCTAGGTCCGAACCAAGAGACCCAGTACTTC. Amino acids: CASSLGPNQETQYF.

This clonotype was counted ten times or more. This chain links TRBV24-1 with TRBJ2-5; 14 bases agree with TRBD2. V shed 3 bases, J shed 7 bases, and the junction held 12 bases outside the gene matches. The germline V gene has CDR1 KGHDR and CDR2 SFDVKD. The CDR3 consists of 18 residues. CDR3 protein: CATSDPAPTTSGRGTQYF. The CDR3 DNA reads TGTGCCACCAGTGATCCCGCTCCTACGACTAGCGGGAGGGGGACCCAGTACTTC.

The CDR3 here is CSAEAGGAETQYF. The CDR3 bases are TGCAGCGCAGAAGCGGGGGGCGCGGAGACCCAGTACTTC. This chain connects TRBV29-1 to TRBJ2-5, with 9 bases that match TRBD2. The CDR3 length is 13 residues. The V gene end was trimmed by 7 bases and the J gene end by 5 bases; junction bases not matched to a gene: 8. The V gene's germline CDR1 is SQVTM and CDR2 ANQGSEA.

The rearrangement joins TRBV20-1 to TRBJ2-3, with a possible D match to TRBD2 (6 bases). V was clipped by 1 base and J by 0 bases, with 11 bases between them. The germline gives CDR1 DFQATT, CDR2 SNEGSKA (reference sequence). The CDR3 has 15 amino acids. The CDR3 DNA reads TGCAGTGCTAGAGTGGCAGGACTAAGCACAGATACGCAGTATTTT. Protein product: CSARVAGLSTDTQYF.

This clonotype was seen at least ten times. The chain joins TRBV21-1 to TRBJ2-7; the tabulated D call, TRBD1, remains unverified against the DNA. TRBV21-1 is marked as a pseudogene. The CDR3 loop spans 15 amino acids. As DNA, the CDR3 is TGTGCCAGCAGCGAGTTGGGGGGGCCGTATCACGAGCAGTACTTC. Translation: CASSELGGPYHEQYF.

This chain uses TRBV7-6 with TRBJ2-2; 10 nucleotides align to TRBD2. Germline assignment: CDR1 SGHVS and CDR2 FNYEAQ. The V and J ends lost 1 base and 10 bases, in that order; junction bases with no gene match: 15. The CDR3 has 18 amino acids. The CDR3 DNA reads as TGTGCCAGCAGCTTAGAACCTACAATGGGACTAGCGCCTGTGGAGCTGTTTTTT. It translates to CASSLEPTMGLAPVELFF.

This clonotype has just a few counts. This chain links TRBV5-6 with TRBJ2-1, with D possibly called TRBD1 or TRBD2 (6 bases each). Germline lookup yields CDR1 SGHDT and CDR2 YYEEEE. CDR3 size: 15 residues. Trimming took off 0 bases at V and 5 bases at J, with 12 bases between the two ends. CDR3 loop: CASSLGPGANNEQFF. CDR3 bases: TGTGCCAGCAGCTTGGGTCCGGGGGCGAACAATGAGCAGTTCTTC.

This clonotype was detected only a few times. The gene calls are TRBV11-2 and TRBJ2-7, with 7 bases identical to TRBD2. V trimming: 2 bases; J trimming: 2 bases; junction bases outside the gene matches: 3. CDR1 is SGHAT, CDR2 FQNNGV, per germline. The CDR3 extends over 14 amino acids. CDR3 DNA: TGTGCCAGCAGCTTAACTAGCGTTGCCTACGAGCAGTACTTC. Protein sequence: CASSLTSVAYEQYF.

The V call is TRBV9, the J call TRBJ2-4; D is possibly TRBD1 (6 bases). Germline CDR1 SGDLS, CDR2 YYNGEE. The CDR3 spans 15 residues. Trimming took 4 bases from V and 4 from J, leaving 15 bases between them. The CDR3 coding sequence is TGTGCCAGCAGCATATCCGGGACACATAAAAACATTCAGTACTTC. It is translated as CASSISGTHKNIQYF.

As to this clonotype: A much larger clone is a single base away; this may be a read error. The V call is TRBV9, the J call TRBJ2-1; the D gene is possibly TRBD2 (7 bases). The CDR3 covers 14 residues. Germline CDR1 SGDLS, CDR2 YYNGEE. CDR3 region: CASSVRRGANELFF. As DNA, the CDR3 is TGTGCCAGCAGCGTCCGTCGGGGGGCTAATGAGCTGTTCTTC.

The chain carries TRBV5-1 and TRBJ2-3; either TRBD1 or TRBD2 may supply D (5 bases each). CDR3 length equals 14 residues. V shed 1 base and J shed 1 base, with 7 bases lying between them. Per the germline V gene, CDR1 is SGHRS and CDR2 is YFSETQ. The CDR3 DNA follows: TGCGCCAGCAGCTTGTTGGGGGGCACAGATACGCAGTATTTT. It is translated as CASSLLGGTDTQYF.

The rearrangement joins TRBV20-1 to TRBJ2-1, with 9 bases matching TRBD2. V lost 3 bases, J lost 7 bases, and 1 base stayed unmatched. The CDR3 consists of 12 residues. Germline V lookup: CDR1 DFQATT, CDR2 SNEGSKA (reference sequence). DNA of the CDR3: TGCAGTGCTAGGGGACTAGCAAATGAGCAGTTCTTC. Translating gives CSARGLANEQFF.

The V and J genes are TRBV27 and TRBJ2-1; TRBD2 might be the D (5 bases). The CDR3 covers 15 residues. V gave up 3 bases and J gave up 5 bases, with 14 bases separating them. Germline CDR1 is MNHEY and CDR2 is SMNVEV (reference sequence). The CDR3 region is CASSFRRVANNEQFF. The CDR3 DNA follows: TGTGCCAGCAGTTTTCGGCGGGTGGCCAACAATGAGCAGTTCTTC.

The chain uses TRBV7-8 and TRBJ1-4, with unresolved D. Germline V gene lookup returns CDR1 SGHVS and CDR2 FQNEAQ. The CDR3 is 15 residues long. Trimming removed 4 bases from V and 6 bases from J, with 15 bases in between. This CDR3 reads CASSSRSLRHEKLFF. In nucleotides, the CDR3 is TGTGCCAGCAGCTCGAGATCATTGCGCCATGAAAAACTGTTTTTT. Using reference TRBV7-8 and TRBJ1-4 for the parts outside the CDR3, the full variable domain is GAGVSQSPRYKVAKRGQDVALRCDPISGHVSLFWYQQALGQGPEFLTYFQNEAQLDKSGLPSDRFFAERPEGSVSTLKIQRTQQEDSAVYLCASSSRSLRHEKLFFGSGTQLSVL.

This clonotype has at least ten counts. The chain couples TRBV29-1 to TRBJ2-7; no clear D. Between the trimmed V and J ends, which lost 7 bases and 3 bases, there was a span of 10 bases. Germline V lookup: CDR1 SQVTM, CDR2 ANQGSEA. The CDR3 contains 11 residues. The CDR3 loop is CSGTIGYEQYF. The CDR3 DNA reads TGCAGCGGCACGATTGGCTACGAGCAGTACTTC.

This clonotype was observed at least ten times. This rearrangement joins TRBV25-1 to TRBJ2-7; D might be TRBD2 (5 bases). The CDR3 consists of 15 residues. Trimming removed 1 base from V and 6 bases from J, with 16 bases in between. Germline V gene data show CDR1 as MGHDK and CDR2 as SYGVNS. This CDR3 reads CASSELEKEGSEQYF. DNA for the CDR3: TGTGCCAGCAGTGAATTAGAGAAGGAAGGGAGCGAGCAGTACTTC.

As DNA, the CDR3 is TGCAGCGTTGGGCAGGGTTACACCATATATTTT. Its protein is CSVGQGYTIYF. The chain carries TRBV29-1 and TRBJ1-3, with D possibly being TRBD1 (5 bases). V was cut by 4 bases and J by 8 bases, with 9 bases left in between. Germline loops: CDR1 SQVTM, CDR2 ANQGSEA. The CDR3 consists of 11 residues.

J is TRBJ2-7 and V is TRBV20-1, with 9 bases matching TRBD2. The CDR3 covers 15 residues. CDR1 is DFQATT and CDR2 is SNEGSKA in the germline V gene (reference sequence). The ends lost 1 base at V and 0 bases at J; junction bases unmatched: 4. The CDR3 DNA follows: TGCAGTGCTAGAGCGTGGACTAGCGACTCCTACGAGCAGTACTTC. Translation gives CSARAWTSDSYEQYF.

This clonotype was seen repeatedly, ten times or more. The V and J genes are TRBV29-1 and TRBJ1-1; possibly TRBD1 for D (5 bases). This CDR3 is built from 10 residues. Per germline, CDR1 SQVTM and CDR2 ANQGSEA. Trimming removed 5 bases from V and 6 bases from J, with 7 bases in between. This chain's CDR3 is CSVSTAEAFF. As DNA, the CDR3 is TGCAGCGTTTCGACAGCTGAAGCTTTCTTT.

This clonotype has a count of ten or more. The V gene is TRBV28, the J gene TRBJ2-7, with D unclear. The ends were cut back, 2 bases at V and 4 bases at J, with 24 bases in the middle. Germline lookup yields CDR1 MDHEN and CDR2 SYDVKM. The CDR3 has 18 residues. CDR3 nucleotide sequence: TGTGCCAGCAGTTTACAAGGCCTTGCGGCGTCTGCCCCGTACGAGCAGTACTTC. Its translation: CASSLQGLAASAPYEQYF.

The V call is TRBV20-1, the J call TRBJ1-6; TRBD1 might be the D (5 bases). Looked up from germline, CDR1 is DFQATT and CDR2 is SNEGSKA (reference sequence). V was shortened by 0 bases and J by 8 bases, with 8 bases between the two germline ends. This CDR3 has 13 residues. The CDR3 protein is CSAREGGDSPLHF. CDR3 DNA sequence: TGCAGTGCTAGAGAGGGGGGAGATTCACCCCTCCACTTT.

The chain combines TRBV7-6 with TRBJ2-3, with 9 bases identical to TRBD1. CDR3 size: 16 residues. The trim removed 5 bases at V and 2 bases at J, leaving 8 bases unmatched. Germline V gene lookup returns CDR1 SGHVS and CDR2 FNYEAQ. The CDR3 spells CASSPTTGGLTDTQYF. The CDR3 region has the DNA TGTGCCAGCAGCCCCACGACAGGGGGGCTCACAGATACGCAGTATTTT.

The rearrangement links TRBV19 to TRBJ2-3, with 10 bases matching TRBD1. The CDR3 has 15 residues. Germline CDR1 is LNHDA and CDR2 is SQIVND (reference sequence). V lost 4 bases and J lost 3; bases outside the gene matches: 4. In DNA, the CDR3 is TGTGCCAGTAGTAGACAGGGGGCAGGAACAGATACGCAGTATTTT. Translation: CASSRQGAGTDTQYF.

This chain joins TRBV28 and TRBJ2-7, with a weak D call TRBD2 (5 bases). This CDR3 region has 14 residues. Germline V gene data show CDR1 as MDHEN and CDR2 as SYDVKM. The ends were cut back, 3 bases at V and 0 bases at J, with 9 bases in the middle. CDR3 bases: TGTGCCAGCAGTTTGACTACTGTCTCCTACGAGCAGTACTTC. Its translation: CASSLTTVSYEQYF. Filled out from reference TRBV28 and TRBJ2-7, the complete variable domain reads DVKVTQSSRYLVKRTGEKVFLECVQDMDHENMFWYRQDPGLGLRLIYFSYDVKMKEKGDIPEGYSVSREKKERFSLILESASTNQTSMYLCASSLTTVSYEQYFGPGTRLTVT.

The J gene is TRBJ2-1, the V gene TRBV6-2 or TRBV6-3; D is undetermined. Trimming left V 1 base short and J 0 bases short, with 10 bases between. The CDR3 contains 16 residues. Germline-derived CDR1 and CDR2 are MNHEY and SVGEGT. CDR3 amino acids: CASSYFTPSSYNEQFF. In DNA form, the CDR3 reads TGTGCCAGCAGTTACTTCACGCCGAGCTCCTACAATGAGCAGTTCTTC.